A single sample gave rise to the 24 T cell receptor beta chains below, sequenced in a study of cytomegalovirus exposure and HLA in healthy donors. Primers: 60 Vbeta forward and 13 Jbeta reverse. Sequencing was performed with immunoSEQ multiplex PCR; in TCRdb, only in-frame clones are kept and a portion is missing. The sample carries about 120,000 clones, about 80% recorded once. The sample was PBMCs. Receptors originate from a male donor in good health and CMV-seronegative.

V is TRBV7-8 and J is TRBJ2-5, with 11 nucleotides matching TRBD1. The end of the DNA is better explained by TRBJ2-7, so the J call may be wrong. The V gene's germline CDR1 is SGHVS and CDR2 FQNEAQ. CDR3 length: 15 amino acids. Here the CDR3 reads CASSTTGTGGNEQYF. CDR3 DNA sequence: TGTGCCAGCAGCACCACCGGGACAGGGGGGAACGAGCAGTACTTC.

This chain links TRBV19 with TRBJ1-1, with TRBD1 matching over 7 bases. Germline CDR1 and CDR2: LNHDA and SQIVND (reference sequence). The trim removed 3 bases at V and 1 base at J, leaving 8 bases unmatched. The CDR3 is 16 residues long. CDR3 loop: CASSMPTGTANTEAFF. The DNA for the CDR3 is TGTGCCAGTAGTATGCCCACCGGGACAGCGAACACTGAAGCTTTCTTT.

With respect to this clone: This sample includes further DNA sequences coding for the same CDR3. V and J are TRBV10-2 and TRBJ1-1, with 7 bases lining up with TRBD1. The V segment lost 6 bases and the J segment 1 base; nucleotides outside the gene matches: 5. CDR1 and CDR2 (germline): WSHSY, SAAADI. The CDR3 is 14 residues long. CDR3 DNA: TGCGCCAGCAGAACGGACAGGAGGAACACTGAAGCTTTCTTT. This codes for CASRTDRRNTEAFF.

The rearrangement links TRBV9 to TRBJ2-1, with no clear D. Between the trimmed V and J ends, which lost 2 bases and 5 bases, there was a span of 11 bases. The CDR3 sequence is 14 residues long. CDR1 and CDR2 (germline): SGDLS, YYNGEE. The CDR3 sequence: CASSVPSTNNEQFF. The CDR3 DNA is TGTGCCAGCAGCGTCCCCAGCACTAACAATGAGCAGTTCTTC.

The gene calls are TRBV6-6 and TRBJ2-3; 7 nucleotides line up with TRBD1. V shed 6 bases and J 4 bases; nucleotides not matched to a gene: 10. This CDR3 comprises 15 residues. The V gene's germline CDR1 is MNHNY and CDR2 SVGAGI (reference sequence). CDR3 DNA sequence: TGTGCCAGCAGGGAGAGACAGGGTGCGGCAGATACGCAGTATTTT. Protein sequence: CASRERQGAADTQYF.

In DNA form, the CDR3 reads TGTGCCAGCAGCAAATACAGATGGGGAGCGAACACTGAAGCTTTCTTT. Translation gives CASSKYRWGANTEAFF. V usage is TRBV21-1 and J usage is TRBJ1-1. TRBV21-1 corresponds to a pseudogene. CDR3 length equals 16 residues.

The gene calls are TRBV30 and TRBJ2-3; 8 bases line up with TRBD2. After removal of 0 bases from V and 0 bases from J, the junction contained 2 bases not matched to a gene. The CDR3 is 15 amino acids. Germline loops: CDR1 GTSNPN, CDR2 SVGIG (reference sequence). The CDR3 here is CAWSVASGSTDTQYF. CDR3 nucleotides: TGTGCCTGGAGTGTGGCTAGCGGGAGCACAGATACGCAGTATTTT.

This chain uses TRBV6-5 with TRBJ2-5, with D possibly being TRBD2 (6 bases). V lost 1 base to trimming and J lost 0 bases, with 12 bases between them. There are 16 residues in the CDR3. Germline V lookup: CDR1 MNHEY, CDR2 SVGAGI. CDR3 nucleotide sequence: TGTGCCAGCAGTTACTGGGCGGGGCCGTACCAAGAGACCCAGTACTTC. This codes for CASSYWAGPYQETQYF.

The table lists this clone with a few counts. V and J are TRBV18 and TRBJ2-7; 8 positions match TRBD2. The germline V gene encodes CDR1 KGHSH and CDR2 LQKENI. The V segment lost 1 base and the J segment 0 bases; nucleotides outside the gene matches: 8. This CDR3 has 17 residues. In nucleotides, the CDR3 is TGTGCCAGCTCACCACTGGCTAGCGGGTTGGACTCCTACGAGCAGTACTTC. Translation: CASSPLASGLDSYEQYF.

This clone was observed a few times. The chain carries TRBV5-4 and TRBJ1-2; 8 nucleotides agree with TRBD1. This CDR3 contains 14 residues. Germline loops: CDR1 SGHNT, CDR2 YYREEE (reference sequence). V shed 4 bases, J shed 6 bases, and the junction held 8 bases outside the gene matches. The CDR3 coding sequence is TGTGCCAGCAGCGAACAGGGGGGCCCTGATGGCTACACCTTC. Translated, it gives CASSEQGGPDGYTF.

V is TRBV6-5 and J is TRBJ2-1; the match to TRBD2 covers 11 bases. V lost 2 bases and J lost 6; bases outside the gene matches: 0. Germline assignment: CDR1 MNHEY and CDR2 SVGAGI. The CDR3 contains 14 residues. In DNA, the CDR3 is TGTGCCAGCAGTTACGGGACTAGCGGCAATGAGCAGTTCTTC. Its translation: CASSYGTSGNEQFF.

V is TRBV6-5 and J is TRBJ1-2, with 9 bases aligning to TRBD1. Germline assignment: CDR1 MNHEY and CDR2 SVGAGI. V was pared by 2 bases and J by 5 bases, with 6 bases of the junction left unmatched. CDR3 length: 15 residues. The CDR3, as DNA: TGTGCCAGCAGTTACCCACCGGGACAGGGATATGGCTACACCTTC. This codes for CASSYPPGQGYGYTF.

The V and J genes are TRBV5-6 and TRBJ2-7, with 7 bases identical to TRBD1. V lost 1 base, J lost 2 bases, and 3 bases stayed unmatched. Germline V gene sequence: CDR1 SGHDT, CDR2 YYEEEE. This CDR3 comprises 14 residues. CDR3 nucleotide sequence: TGTGCCAGCAGCTTGTATGGGACAGCCTACGAGCAGTACTTC. It is translated as CASSLYGTAYEQYF.

This clone was observed a single time. V is TRBV19 and J is TRBJ2-1; D is unresolved. The CDR3 extends over 15 amino acids. Deletions cut 6 bases from V and 2 bases from J, with 14 bases between. Germline-derived CDR1 and CDR2 are LNHDA and SQIVND (reference sequence). The chain's CDR3 is CASRVKLPPYNEQFF. The CDR3, as DNA: TGTGCCAGTAGGGTCAAGCTACCCCCCTACAATGAGCAGTTCTTC.

This chain links TRBV5-1 with TRBJ1-2; 7 positions match TRBD1. This CDR3 comprises 14 residues. Germline CDR1 and CDR2: SGHRS and YFSETQ. V lost 4 bases and J lost 0; bases outside the gene matches: 3. The DNA of the CDR3 is TGCGCCAGCAGCACCGGGACAGCTAACTATGGCTACACCTTC. Translation: CASSTGTANYGYTF.

This sequence joins TRBV27 and TRBJ1-1; D may be TRBD1 (5 bases). The CDR3 length is 13 residues. Trimming took off 4 bases at V and 0 bases at J, with 6 bases between the two ends. The germline V gene encodes CDR1 MNHEY and CDR2 SMNVEV (reference sequence). CDR3 residues: CASSWGVNTEAFF. DNA for the CDR3: TGTGCCAGCAGTTGGGGGGTGAACACTGAAGCTTTCTTT.

The genes are TRBV19 and TRBJ1-5; D unresolved. CDR3 length equals 13 residues. V lost 1 base and J lost 4, with 5 bases in between. CDR1 is LNHDA, CDR2 SQIVND, per germline (reference sequence). The CDR3 here is CASSIGDNQPQHF. The CDR3 bases are TGTGCCAGTAGTATAGGAGATAATCAGCCCCAGCATTTT.

The chain employs TRBV9 and TRBJ1-1, with 11 bases matching TRBD1. CDR3 length equals 15 residues. J gave up 3 bases and V 3 bases, and 4 bases lay outside the gene matches. Germline assignment: CDR1 SGDLS and CDR2 YYNGEE. The CDR3 spells CASSGGQGAYTEAFF. DNA of the CDR3: TGTGCCAGCAGCGGCGGACAGGGGGCGTACACTGAAGCTTTCTTT.

The chain links TRBV6-1 to TRBJ2-2; 8 bases agree with TRBD1. Germline lookup yields CDR1 MNHNS and CDR2 SASEGT. Trimming cost V 6 bases and J 6 bases; bases outside gene matches: 9. The CDR3 consists of 15 residues. The CDR3 loop is CASSPQTGGAGELFF. In DNA form, the CDR3 reads TGTGCCAGCAGCCCACAAACAGGGGGAGCCGGGGAGCTGTTTTTT.

This chain uses TRBV5-1 with TRBJ1-2; perhaps TRBD1 as D (6 bases). Germline lookup yields CDR1 SGHRS and CDR2 YFSETQ. This CDR3 comprises 19 residues. Trimming removed 4 bases at V and 1 base at J, with 26 bases between. CDR3 sequence (DNA): TGCGCCAGCAGCCCTCTTGGGGCAGGGGCCCTCCTCCTTAACTATGGCTACACCTTC. Translating gives CASSPLGAGALLLNYGYTF.

This clone was seen a handful of times. The chain is built from TRBV7-2 and TRBJ2-7; possibly TRBD2 for D (5 bases). The V gene lost 3 bases and the J gene lost 0 bases, with 9 bases spanning the gap. The CDR3 consists of 14 residues. Germline CDR1 reads SGHTA; CDR2 reads FQGNSA. The CDR3 nucleotides read TGTGCCAGCAGCTTGCCCAGCGGCTCCTACGAGCAGTACTTC. This encodes CASSLPSGSYEQYF.

The table lists this clone with a few counts. The rearrangement links TRBV5-1 to TRBJ1-2; 10 bases agree with TRBD1. The CDR3 is made up of 15 amino acids. J gave up 7 bases and V 2 bases, and 8 bases lay outside the gene matches. Germline-derived CDR1 and CDR2 are SGHRS and YFSETQ. The CDR3 DNA reads as TGCGCCAGCAGCTTAGGAGGGACAGGGGCTTTTGGCTACACCTTC. Translated: CASSLGGTGAFGYTF.

This chain uses TRBV4-1 with TRBJ1-1; possible D gene TRBD1, 5 bases. The CDR3 is 15 residues long. CDR1 MGHRA and CDR2 YSYEKL come from the germline V gene. V gave up 5 bases and J gave up 0 bases, with 13 bases separating them. In nucleotides, the CDR3 is TGCGCCAGCAGCGTTCGACAGACCATGAACACTGAAGCTTTCTTT. Translation: CASSVRQTMNTEAFF.

The V call is TRBV9, the J call TRBJ2-3; TRBD2 aligns across 16 bases. Germline assignment: CDR1 SGDLS and CDR2 YYNGEE. V lost 3 bases, J lost 8 bases, and 6 bases stayed unmatched. The CDR3 is 16 amino acids. The CDR3 loop is CASSGTGLAGGRTQYF. The DNA for the CDR3 is TGTGCCAGCAGCGGCACGGGACTAGCGGGGGGGCGTACGCAGTATTTT.